Presented here are 2 T cell receptor beta chains from one specimen sequenced in a study of T cells in Graves' hyperthyroidism and ophthalmopathy. There were TCR beta CDR3 regions amplified from RNA transcripts. RT-PCR in the first round (using the HTBI primer set) targeted the TCR CDR3. Using its own MiXCR run on the multiplex PCR reads, TCRdb lists one record per CDR3 protein. The sample consists of 600,000 to 900,000 distinct CDR3 sequences, about 16% of them appearing once. Source material: blood. These receptors were obtained from a man younger than 35 with Graves' hyperthyroidism.

In this sample, this clonotype turned up a few times. This may be a read error, as it is one base from a much larger clone. The chain carries TRBV6-1 and TRBJ1-2; 7 nucleotides agree with TRBD1. CDR3 length: 13 residues. In germline, CDR1 is MNHNS, CDR2 SASEGT. This chain's CDR3 is CVSRSTGDYGYTF. The CDR3 DNA reads TGTGTCAGCAGATCTACAGGGGACTATGGCTACACCTTC.

This clonotype was recorded many times. J is TRBJ2-5 and V is TRBV20-1, with D maybe TRBD2 (5 bases). The length of the CDR3 is 15 residues. V lost 6 bases to trimming and J lost 1 base, with 18 bases between them. Germline-derived CDR1 and CDR2 are DFQATT and SNEGSKA (reference sequence). The CDR3 reads CSAPKPGWTQETQYF. For the CDR3, the DNA is TGCAGTGCCCCAAAACCGGGGTGGACCCAAGAGACCCAGTACTTC.